This T cell receptor (beta chain) appears in the sequencing data of a study of blood T cell repertoires in COVID-19. Measured with immunoSEQ multiplex PCR; TCRdb has only the in-frame clones, and not every one. The table records 65,000 to 85,000 clones, 80% to 90% of them present only once. Specimen: peripheral blood. The TCR was taken from a young woman with acute or convalescent COVID-19.

CDR3: CASSLGRGQGFEQYF. The CDR3 DNA reads as TGTGCCAGCAGCTTGGGGCGGGGACAGGGATTCGAGCAGTACTTC. The rearrangement uses TRBV5-5 and TRBJ2-7; 9 nucleotides agree with TRBD1. Germline assignment: CDR1 SGHKS and CDR2 YYEKEE (reference sequence). J gave up 6 bases and V 0 bases, and 7 bases lay outside the gene matches. CDR3 length: 15 residues.